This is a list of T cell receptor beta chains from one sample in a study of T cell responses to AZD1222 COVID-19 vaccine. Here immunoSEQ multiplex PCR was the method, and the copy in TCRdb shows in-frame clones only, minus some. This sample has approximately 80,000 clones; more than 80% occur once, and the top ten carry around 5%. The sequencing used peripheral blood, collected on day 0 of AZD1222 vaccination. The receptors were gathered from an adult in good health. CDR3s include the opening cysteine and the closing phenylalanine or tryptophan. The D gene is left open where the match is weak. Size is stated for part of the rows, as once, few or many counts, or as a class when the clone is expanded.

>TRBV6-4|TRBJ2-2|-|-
TGTGCCAGCAAAGATACCGCGAACACCGGGGAGCTGTTTTTT
CASKDTANTGELFF
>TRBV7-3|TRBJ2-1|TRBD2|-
TGTGCCAGCAGCTCGGGACTAGCGGGGGATGAGCAGTTCTTC
CASSSGLAGDEQFF
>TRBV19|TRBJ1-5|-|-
TGTGCCATTTCGCCGGGGGGCCTTGACAATCAGCCCCAGCATTTT
CAISPGGLDNQPQHF
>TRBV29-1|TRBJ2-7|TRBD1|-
TGCAGCGTTGTCTCACAGGGGGCCAGTGAGCAGTACTTC
CSVVSQGASEQYF
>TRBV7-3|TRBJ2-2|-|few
TGTGCCAGCAGCCCCGGACAGGGAGGGACCGGGGAGCTGTTTTTT
CASSPGQGGTGELFF
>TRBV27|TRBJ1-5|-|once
TGTGCCAGCCAGGTAACGAAAAATCAGCCCCAGCATTTT
CASQVTKNQPQHF
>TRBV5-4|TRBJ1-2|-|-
TGTGCCAGCAGCTTATCGAAGGGGACTTTTCATGGCTACACCTTC
CASSLSKGTFHGYTF
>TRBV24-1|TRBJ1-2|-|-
TGTGCCACCTACGACCCCTGGAACTATGGCTACACCTTC
CATYDPWNYGYTF
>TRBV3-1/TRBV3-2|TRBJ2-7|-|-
TGTGCCAGCAGCCTTACAGTCTACGAGCAGTACTTC
CASSLTVYEQYF
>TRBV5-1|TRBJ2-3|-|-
TGCGCCAGCAGCCAACCTGCCGATACGCAGTATTTT
CASSQPADTQYF
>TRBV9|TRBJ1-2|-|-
TGTGCCAGCAGCGTAGCGGACAGACCAAAGGCCTATGGCTACACCTTC
CASSVADRPKAYGYTF
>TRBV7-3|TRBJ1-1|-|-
TGTGCCAGCAGCTTACGGGGGGACACTGAAGCTTTCTTT
CASSLRGDTEAFF
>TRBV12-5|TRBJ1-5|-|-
TGTGCTAGAAGGCTCCAGCCCCAGCATTTT
CARRLQPQHF
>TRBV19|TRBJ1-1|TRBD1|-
TGTGCCAGTAGTCCCAGGGACAGGGCAGTTGAAGCTTTCTTT
CASSPRDRAVEAFF
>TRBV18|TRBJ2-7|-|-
TGTGCCAGCTCACCGACGGCACCCATGGAGCAGTACTTC
CASSPTAPMEQYF
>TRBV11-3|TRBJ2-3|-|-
TGTGCCAGCAGCTTACACTCAAGGTTGCCAGATACGCAGTATTTT
CASSLHSRLPDTQYF
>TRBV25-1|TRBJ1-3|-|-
TGTGCCAGCAGTGAATCCGGAAACACCATATATTTT
CASSESGNTIYF
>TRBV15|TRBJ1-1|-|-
TGTGCCACCAGCAGCCCCTGGGGGCCCTACACTGAAGCTTTCTTT
CATSSPWGPYTEAFF
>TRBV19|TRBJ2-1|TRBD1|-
TGTGCCAGTAGTTCGCCCCCTGGACAGGTCTACAATGAGCAGTTCTTC
CASSSPPGQVYNEQFF
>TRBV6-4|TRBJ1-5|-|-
TGTGCCAGCAGCCACGATAGCAATCAGCCCCAGCATTTT
CASSHDSNQPQHF
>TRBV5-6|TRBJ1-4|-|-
TGTGCCAGCAGTCGACGGGTAGTGGGTAATGAAAAACTGTTTTTT
CASSRRVVGNEKLFF
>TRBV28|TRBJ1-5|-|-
TGTGCCAGCAGTTTAGTTTCAGACAGCAATCAGCCCCAGCATTTT
CASSLVSDSNQPQHF